This T cell receptor (beta chain) is from a study of regulatory T cells in long-lasting Graves disease. Both iRepertoire HTBI primers and Arm-PCR of CDR3 regions were used to build the TCR beta libraries. TCRdb re-derived calls from the multiplex PCR reads in MiXCR, one entry per CDR3 protein. In the table there are about 220,000 distinct CDR3 sequences, roughly 20% of which are singletons. The time point: newly diagnosed GD, antithyroid drugs for less than 3 months. RNA extracted from PBMCs served as the sequencing template. Germline V gene lookup returns CDR1 KGHSH and CDR2 LQKENI. This CDR3 contains 17 residues. J lost 3 bases, V lost 0 bases, and 6 bases had no gene match. The data were also submitted as part of a second study, on T cells in Graves' hyperthyroidism and ophthalmopathy. From that paper: Orbital computed tomography and thyroid ultrasound, together with serum TRAb and thyroxine and clinical symptoms, were used for diagnoses. Most thyroid clonotypes that were expanded above 0.001 also turned up in blood.

Sequenced material: peripheral blood mononuclear cells (PBMCs), taken at new diagnosis, from a patient treated with antithyroid drugs. V gene TRBV18 combines with J gene TRBJ2-2; TRBD1 aligns across 8 bases. This TCR was sampled from a woman in her twenties or thirties with Graves disease. This CDR3 is CASSPPRQGADTGELFF. The CDR3 DNA reads as TGTGCCAGCTCACCACCCAGGCAGGGGGCCGACACCGGGGAGCTGTTTTTT.